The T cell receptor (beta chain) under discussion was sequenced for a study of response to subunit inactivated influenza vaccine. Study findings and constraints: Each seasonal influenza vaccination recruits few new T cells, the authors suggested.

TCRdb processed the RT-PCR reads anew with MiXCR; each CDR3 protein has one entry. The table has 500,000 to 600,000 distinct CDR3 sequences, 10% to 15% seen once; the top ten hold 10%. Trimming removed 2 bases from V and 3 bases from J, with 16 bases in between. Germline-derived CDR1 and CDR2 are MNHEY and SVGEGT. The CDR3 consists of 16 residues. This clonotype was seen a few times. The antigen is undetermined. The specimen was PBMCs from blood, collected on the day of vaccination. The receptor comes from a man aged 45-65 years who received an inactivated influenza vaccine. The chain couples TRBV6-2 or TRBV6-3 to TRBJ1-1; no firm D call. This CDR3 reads CASSYESGTRDTEAFF. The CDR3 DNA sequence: TGTGCCAGCAGTTACGAGTCGGGTACCCGAGACACTGAAGCTTTCTTT.